The subject of this entry is one T cell receptor beta chain. This record comes from a study of T cell responses to AZD1222 COVID-19 vaccine. Profiling relied on immunoSEQ multiplex PCR, and the TCRdb table lists in-frame clones only, not all of them. The sample holds approximately 100,000 clones, nearly 90% seen once. Second-dose timings of about 4 or about 12 weeks were pooled. The sequence was collected from an adult who received the AZD1222 COVID-19 vaccine. Sequencing used peripheral blood, obtained 28 days after the second AZD1222 dose.

The CDR3 region has the DNA TGTGCCAGCAGTTCACGATACAGGGGCGGTAACACCGGGGAGCTGTTTTTT. Residues: CASSSRYRGGNTGELFF. The gene calls are TRBV27 and TRBJ2-2, with 7 positions matching TRBD1. CDR3 size: 17 residues. V gave up 4 bases and J gave up 2 bases; unmatched junction bases: 10. Germline loops: CDR1 MNHEY, CDR2 SMNVEV (reference sequence).